Shown below are 17 T cell receptor beta chains from a single sample sequenced in a study of cytomegalovirus exposure and HLA in healthy donors. Vbeta (60) and Jbeta (13) primers were used in the PCR. The repertoire was sequenced with immunoSEQ multiplex PCR; TCRdb's copy has only in-frame clones and lacks some. The sample holds fewer than 150,000 clones, about 80% seen once. Sequencing input: PBMCs. These receptors all stem from a man aged 35 to 55 in good health and CMV-seropositive.

In DNA form, the CDR3 reads TGTGCCAGCAAATTTCGACAGGCTAACTACGAGCAGTACTTC. Protein sequence: CASKFRQANYEQYF. The chain employs TRBV2 and TRBJ2-7; TRBD1 might be the D (6 bases). CDR3 size: 14 residues. With 7 bases removed from V and 3 bases from J, the gap between germline ends came to 16 bases. CDR1 is SNHLY and CDR2 is FYNNEI in the germline V gene.

This chain uses TRBV5-1 with TRBJ2-3, with 10 positions matching TRBD1. The CDR3 contains 15 residues. Germline loops: CDR1 SGHRS, CDR2 YFSETQ. The V and J ends lost 4 bases and 5 bases, in that order; junction bases with no gene match: 7. CDR3 sequence: CASSLGTGAKDTQYF. The CDR3 region has the DNA TGCGCCAGCAGCCTAGGGACAGGGGCAAAAGATACGCAGTATTTT.

The V gene is TRBV7-2, the J gene TRBJ1-4; TRBD1 matches 7 bases. V gave up 5 bases and J gave up 7 bases; unmatched junction bases: 13. The CDR3 has 16 residues. Germline V gives CDR1 SGHTA, CDR2 FQGNSA. The CDR3 region has the DNA TGTGCCAGCAGCCATCGGAAACAGGGGCTGACTGAAAAACTGTTTTTT. Residues: CASSHRKQGLTEKLFF. The full variable domain, in which reference TRBV7-2 and TRBJ1-4 provide the parts outside the CDR3, is GAGVSQSPSNKVTEKGKDVELRCDPISGHTALYWYRQSLGQGLEFLIYFQGNSAPDKSGLPSDRFSAERTGGSVSTLTIQRTQQEDSAVYLCASSHRKQGLTEKLFFGSGTQLSVL.

This chain uses TRBV2 with TRBJ2-7; a weak D match, TRBD1 (6 bases). Trimming shortened V by 2 bases and J by 4 bases, and 15 bases separated the two germline ends. There are 15 residues in the CDR3. Germline V CDR1 and CDR2: SNHLY, FYNNEI. The CDR3 DNA follows: TGTGCCAGCAGTGAACGTTCTTTCAGGGGTTACGAGCAGTACTTC. Translating gives CASSERSFRGYEQYF.

This rearrangement joins TRBV7-3 to TRBJ2-1, with 9 bases matching TRBD2. With V trimmed by 3 bases and J by 7 bases, 7 bases remained unmatched. This CDR3 region has 15 residues. The V gene's germline CDR1 is SGHTA and CDR2 FQGTGA. The CDR3 region has the DNA TGTGCCAGCAGCTTGGCGGGACTAGCCGGTAATGAGCAGTTCTTC. Encoded protein: CASSLAGLAGNEQFF.

This rearrangement joins TRBV5-1 to TRBJ2-1; D might be TRBD2 (5 bases). Trimming stripped 1 base from V and 5 bases from J, with 10 bases between. This CDR3 has 14 residues. Germline V gives CDR1 SGHRS, CDR2 YFSETQ. CDR3 region: CASSLTRLNNEQFF. CDR3 DNA sequence: TGCGCCAGCAGCTTGACTAGGTTAAACAATGAGCAGTTCTTC.

The CDR3 reads CASHPMGGRYGYTF. DNA of the CDR3: TGTGCCAGCCACCCGATGGGGGGGAGATATGGCTACACCTTC. The chain links TRBV9 to TRBJ1-2; a weak D match, TRBD1 (5 bases). The CDR3 runs 14 residues. Germline-derived CDR1 and CDR2 are SGDLS and YYNGEE. The ends were cut back, 7 bases at V and 5 bases at J, with 18 bases in the middle. The whole variable domain, remainder taken from reference TRBV9 and TRBJ1-2, is DSGVTQTPKHLITATGQRVTLRCSPRSGDLSVYWYQQSLDQGLQFLIQYYNGEERAKGNILERFSAQQFPDLHSELNLSSLELGDSALYFCASHPMGGRYGYTFGSGTRLTVV.

V gene TRBV6-5 combines with J gene TRBJ1-4; the D is unclear. Germline values: CDR1 MNHEY, CDR2 SVGAGI. V was pared by 4 bases and J by 0 bases, with 12 bases between. CDR3 size: 16 residues. CDR3 sequence reads: CASSSLGAATNEKLFF. CDR3 coding DNA: TGTGCCAGCAGTTCCCTGGGAGCCGCAACTAATGAAAAACTGTTTTTT.

The chain combines TRBV10-3 with TRBJ2-3, with 8 bases that match TRBD2. The trim removed 5 bases at V and 6 bases at J, leaving 10 bases unmatched. The CDR3 has 15 amino acids. Germline lookup yields CDR1 ENHRY and CDR2 SYGVKD. CDR3 sequence: CAISRGGRSGDTQYF. The CDR3 DNA follows: TGTGCCATCAGTCGGGGGGGCAGGTCTGGGGATACGCAGTATTTT.

DNA for the CDR3: TGTGCCAGCAGTTACTCGGGACTACCTAACTATGGCTACACCTTC. Protein sequence: CASSYSGLPNYGYTF. This chain uses TRBV6-5 with TRBJ1-2; possible D gene TRBD1, 5 bases. The V end lost 0 bases, the J end lost 0 bases, and 8 bases lay between the germline ends. Germline-derived CDR1 and CDR2 are MNHEY and SVGAGI. This CDR3 has 15 residues.

The rearrangement links TRBV7-6 to TRBJ2-2, with D possibly being TRBD1 (6 bases). The CDR3 is made up of 19 amino acids. The V gene lost 3 bases and the J gene lost 4 bases, with 24 bases spanning the gap. Germline V gene sequence: CDR1 SGHVS, CDR2 FNYEAQ. The CDR3 loop reads CASSFSFRGRETSTGELFF. CDR3 DNA: TGTGCCAGCAGCTTTTCATTCAGGGGAAGAGAGACGTCCACCGGGGAGCTGTTTTTT.

This chain links TRBV6-1 with TRBJ1-5; weak D call: TRBD1 (5 bases). V was pared by 3 bases and J by 5 bases, with 11 bases between. Germline lookup yields CDR1 MNHNS and CDR2 SASEGT. This CDR3 comprises 14 residues. CDR3: CASSEDKTYQPQHF. DNA for the CDR3: TGTGCCAGCAGTGAGGACAAGACTTATCAGCCCCAGCATTTT.

The chain carries TRBV27 and TRBJ1-5; D unresolved. The V end was cut by 3 bases, the J end by 2 bases, with 2 bases between. The CDR3 covers 12 residues. The germline gives CDR1 MNHEY, CDR2 SMNVEV (reference sequence). The CDR3 loop is CASSFGNQPQHF. The CDR3 coding sequence is TGTGCCAGCAGTTTCGGCAATCAGCCCCAGCATTTT.

J is TRBJ1-4 and V is TRBV4-3, with D uncertain. Germline V CDR1 and CDR2: LGHNA, YSLEER. This CDR3 has 13 amino acids. With 2 bases removed from V and 5 bases from J, the gap between germline ends came to 6 bases. CDR3: CASSQLENEKLFF. Written as DNA, the CDR3 is TGCGCCAGCAGCCAATTGGAGAATGAAAAACTGTTTTTT.

The rearrangement joins TRBV2 to TRBJ2-1, with D uncertain. The germline V and J ends were trimmed by 6 bases and 9 bases, with 9 bases remaining between them. CDR3 length: 11 residues. Germline CDR1 reads SNHLY; CDR2 reads FYNNEI. The CDR3 region has the DNA TGTGCCAGCAGCAAAACTATTGAGCAGTTCTTC. Protein sequence: CASSKTIEQFF.

The CDR3 sequence: CASSRVGADTEAFF. DNA for the CDR3: TGTGCCAGTAGCCGGGTAGGGGCGGACACTGAAGCTTTCTTT. This sequence joins TRBV19 and TRBJ1-1; D is perhaps TRBD1 (5 bases). This CDR3 is built from 14 residues. Germline V CDR1 and CDR2: LNHDA, SQIVND (reference sequence). V gave up 6 bases and J gave up 3 bases, with 14 bases separating them.

This clone has a handful of counts. This rearrangement joins TRBV27 to TRBJ2-5, with D perhaps matching TRBD2 (6 bases). The CDR3 loop spans 13 amino acids. CDR1 and CDR2 (germline): MNHEY, SMNVEV (reference sequence). V was shortened by 3 bases and J by 7 bases, with 12 bases between the two germline ends. In DNA, the CDR3 is TGTGCCAGCAGTTTTTCGGGGGTAGTGACCCAGTACTTC. Its protein is CASSFSGVVTQYF.